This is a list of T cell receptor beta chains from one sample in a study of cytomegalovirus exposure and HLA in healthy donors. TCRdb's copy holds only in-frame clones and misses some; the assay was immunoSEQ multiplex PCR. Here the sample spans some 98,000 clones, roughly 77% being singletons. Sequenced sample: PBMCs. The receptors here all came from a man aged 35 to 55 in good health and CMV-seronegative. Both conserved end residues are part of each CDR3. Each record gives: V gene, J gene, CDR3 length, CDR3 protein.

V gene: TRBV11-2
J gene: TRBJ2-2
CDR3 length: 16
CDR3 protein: CASSSGGARNTGELFF

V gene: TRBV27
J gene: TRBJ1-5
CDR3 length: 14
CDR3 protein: CASTRGVGKQPQHF

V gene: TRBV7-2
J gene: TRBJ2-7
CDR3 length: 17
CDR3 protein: CASSLYPPGQGSYEQYF

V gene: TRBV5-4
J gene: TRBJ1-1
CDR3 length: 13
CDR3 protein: CASSLGQDREAFF

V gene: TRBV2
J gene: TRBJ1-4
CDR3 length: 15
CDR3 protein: CASSQRWGGEEKLFF

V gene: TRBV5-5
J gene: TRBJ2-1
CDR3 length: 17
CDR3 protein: CASSLASSGASVGVQFF

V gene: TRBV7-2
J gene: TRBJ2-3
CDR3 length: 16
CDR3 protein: CASSRGQGRGTDTQYF

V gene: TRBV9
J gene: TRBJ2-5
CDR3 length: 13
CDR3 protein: CASSVRNMGEQYF

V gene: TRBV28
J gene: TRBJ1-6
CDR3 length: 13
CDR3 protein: CASSFRGNSPLHF

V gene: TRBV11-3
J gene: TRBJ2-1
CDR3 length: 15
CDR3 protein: CASSLAGWMGDEQFF

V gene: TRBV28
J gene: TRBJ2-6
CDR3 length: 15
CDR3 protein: CASTRGGLGANVLTF

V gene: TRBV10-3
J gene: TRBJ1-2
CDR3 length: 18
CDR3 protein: CAISEPKINQGASYGYTF

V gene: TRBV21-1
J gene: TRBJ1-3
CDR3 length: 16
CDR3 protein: CASSPPRRGCGNTIYF

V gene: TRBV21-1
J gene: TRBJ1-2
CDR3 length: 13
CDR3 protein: CASSKVPDYGYTF

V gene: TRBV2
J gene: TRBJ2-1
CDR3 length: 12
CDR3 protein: CASSVYPNEQFF

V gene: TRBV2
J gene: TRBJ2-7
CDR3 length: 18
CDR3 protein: CASSKGLAGGITSYEQYF

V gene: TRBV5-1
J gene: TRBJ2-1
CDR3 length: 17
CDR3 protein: CASSLEPADRLVNEQFF

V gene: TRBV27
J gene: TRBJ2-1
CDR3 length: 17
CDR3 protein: CASSLDSASGALNEQFF

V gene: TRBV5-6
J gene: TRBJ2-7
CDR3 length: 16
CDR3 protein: CASSLERVRGPYEQYF

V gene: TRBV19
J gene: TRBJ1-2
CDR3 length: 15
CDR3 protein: CASSIDFQGHYGYTF

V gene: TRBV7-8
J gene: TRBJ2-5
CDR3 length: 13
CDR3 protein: CASKPGQQETQYF

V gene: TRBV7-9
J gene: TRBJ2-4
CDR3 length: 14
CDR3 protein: CASVQSGTNDIQYF

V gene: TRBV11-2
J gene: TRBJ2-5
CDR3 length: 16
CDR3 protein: CASSLGGRGAQETQYF

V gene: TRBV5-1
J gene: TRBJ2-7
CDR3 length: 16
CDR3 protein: CASSPVGGQGFYEQYF

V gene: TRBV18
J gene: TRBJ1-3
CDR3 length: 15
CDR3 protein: CASSSNQGSGNTIYF

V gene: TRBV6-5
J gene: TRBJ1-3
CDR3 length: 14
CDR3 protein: CASSPLISGNTIYF

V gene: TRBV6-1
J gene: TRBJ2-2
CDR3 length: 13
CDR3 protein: CASSRTDPGELFF

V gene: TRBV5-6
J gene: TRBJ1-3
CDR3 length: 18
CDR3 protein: CASSPSRTEMYSGNTIYF

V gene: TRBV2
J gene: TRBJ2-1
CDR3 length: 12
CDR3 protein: CASNPGHLRGFF

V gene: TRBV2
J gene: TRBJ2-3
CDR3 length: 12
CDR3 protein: CASSLGPGTQYF

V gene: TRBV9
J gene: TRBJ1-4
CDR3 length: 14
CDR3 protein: CASSVWATNENLFF

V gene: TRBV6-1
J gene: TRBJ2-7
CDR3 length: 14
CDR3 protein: CASSDTYRGREQYF

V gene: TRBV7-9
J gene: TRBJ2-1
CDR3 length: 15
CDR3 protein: CASSSIRGSYNEQFF

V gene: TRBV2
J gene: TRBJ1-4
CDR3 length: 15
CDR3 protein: CASTPDRGYGEKLFF

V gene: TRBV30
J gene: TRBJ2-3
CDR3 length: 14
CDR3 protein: CAWSRLGGTDTQYF

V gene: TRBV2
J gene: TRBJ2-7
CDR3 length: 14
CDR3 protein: CASRAGLGGHEQYF

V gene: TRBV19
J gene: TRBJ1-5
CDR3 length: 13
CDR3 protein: CASSLTGLQPQHF

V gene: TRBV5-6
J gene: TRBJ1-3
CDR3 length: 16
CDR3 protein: CASSFYAGGSGNTIYF

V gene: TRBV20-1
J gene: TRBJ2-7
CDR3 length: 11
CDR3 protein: CSARILGEQYF

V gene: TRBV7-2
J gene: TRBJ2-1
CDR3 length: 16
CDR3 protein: CASSFLPSPGGNEQFF

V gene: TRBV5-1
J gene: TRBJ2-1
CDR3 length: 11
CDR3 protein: CASRKNSEQFF

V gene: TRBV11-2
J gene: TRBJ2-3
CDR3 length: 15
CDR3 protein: CASSSTGTGADTQYF

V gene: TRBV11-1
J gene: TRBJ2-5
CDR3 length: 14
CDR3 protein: CASSLAQGKKTQYF

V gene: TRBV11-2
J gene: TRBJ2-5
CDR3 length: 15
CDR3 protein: CASSLDPDNQETQYF

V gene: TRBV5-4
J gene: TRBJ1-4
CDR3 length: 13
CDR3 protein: CASSLRGVNELFF

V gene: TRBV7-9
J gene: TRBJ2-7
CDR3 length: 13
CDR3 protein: CASSLTLAGEQYF

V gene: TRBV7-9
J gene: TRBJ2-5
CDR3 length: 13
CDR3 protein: CASSLSSLETQYF

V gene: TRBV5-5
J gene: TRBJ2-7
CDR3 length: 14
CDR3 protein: CASSLILSSYEQYF

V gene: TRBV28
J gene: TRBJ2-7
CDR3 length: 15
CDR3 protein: CASSSSGGVSYEQYF